A single sample is the source of the 31 T cell receptor beta chains below, sequenced in a study of radiation and T cells in renal cell carcinoma. Data came from immunoSEQ multiplex PCR; TCRdb stores just in-frame clones and leaves some out. The sample shows around 45,000 clones, about 82% of them seen only once. Time point noted: blood 4 weeks post-SBRT, at nephrectomy. Treatment: 15 Gy SBRT to primary tumor, nephrectomy 4 weeks later. The sample here was blood, taken from a patient whose treatment included radiotherapy and nephrectomy. These receptors all stem from a woman in her seventies with renal cell carcinoma.

The chain combines TRBV6-5 with TRBJ1-5, with a weak D call TRBD1 (5 bases). This CDR3 contains 13 residues. Germline CDR1 and CDR2: MNHEY and SVGAGI. Trimming took 6 bases from V and 2 from J, leaving 8 bases between them. The CDR3 nucleotides are TGTGCCAGCAGACCGGGGGGCAATCAGCCCCAGCATTTT. It specifies CASRPGGNQPQHF.

V and J are TRBV10-3 and TRBJ2-3, with 11 bases lining up with TRBD2. The germline gives CDR1 ENHRY, CDR2 SYGVKD. The junction had 2 bases not matched to a gene; V was cut back by 4 bases and J by 2 bases. CDR3 length: 15 amino acids. The CDR3 region is CAISGLAGNTDTQYF. CDR3 nucleotide sequence: TGTGCCATCAGTGGACTAGCGGGGAACACAGATACGCAGTATTTT.

The gene calls are TRBV5-1 and TRBJ2-7; TRBD2 matches at 11 bases. The CDR3 runs 16 residues. Germline V gene data show CDR1 as SGHRS and CDR2 as YFSETQ. V trimming: 0 bases; J trimming: 5 bases; junction bases outside the gene matches: 7. CDR3 DNA: TGCGCCAGCAGCTTGGCGACTAGCGGGGAGCAGGACGAGCAGTACTTC. Translating gives CASSLATSGEQDEQYF. The whole variable domain, filled in from reference TRBV5-1 and TRBJ2-7, reads KAGVTQTPRYLIKTRGQQVTLSCSPISGHRSVSWYQQTPGQGLQFLFEYFSETQRNKGNFPGRFSGRQFSNSRSEMNVSTLELGDSALYLCASSLATSGEQDEQYFGPGTRLTVT.

The chain has TRBV5-1 and TRBJ2-5; no reliable D call. The CDR3 consists of 11 residues. Germline V gives CDR1 SGHRS, CDR2 YFSETQ. The ends were cut back, 1 base at V and 4 bases at J, with 2 bases in the middle. This chain's CDR3 is CASSLRETQYF. As DNA, the CDR3 is TGCGCCAGCAGCTTGAGAGAGACCCAGTACTTC.

The chain is built from TRBV4-1 and TRBJ2-7; TRBD1 might be the D (6 bases). The germline V gene encodes CDR1 MGHRA and CDR2 YSYEKL. V was cut by 3 bases and J by 0 bases, with 12 bases left in between. The CDR3 extends over 15 amino acids. CDR3 nucleotide sequence: TGCGCCAGCAGCCAGTCAGGGGCTAGCTCCTACGAGCAGTACTTC. This codes for CASSQSGASSYEQYF.

The chain carries TRBV5-4 and TRBJ2-1, with D tentatively TRBD1 or TRBD2 (7 bases each). There are 16 residues in the CDR3. V lost 3 bases, J lost 0 bases, and 13 bases lay in between. Germline CDR1 reads SGHNT; CDR2 reads YYREEE (reference sequence). The chain's CDR3 is CASSSRGTDSYNEQFF. The CDR3 DNA follows: TGTGCCAGCAGCTCGCGGGGGACAGACTCCTACAATGAGCAGTTCTTC.

In its sample, this clone was seen once. V gene TRBV6-5 combines with J gene TRBJ2-1; D may be TRBD2 (5 bases). The V gene's germline CDR1 is MNHEY and CDR2 SVGAGI. The V end was cut by 5 bases, the J end by 6 bases, with 14 bases between. The CDR3 extends over 14 amino acids. This chain's CDR3 is CASSRPSGFNEQFF. CDR3 DNA: TGTGCCAGCAGTCGGCCGTCGGGGTTCAATGAGCAGTTCTTC.

This clone was detected only once. The rearrangement uses TRBV5-5 and TRBJ2-2; D perhaps matches TRBD1 (6 bases). V lost 4 bases to trimming and J lost 4 bases, with 20 bases between them. In germline, CDR1 is SGHKS, CDR2 YYEKEE (reference sequence). The CDR3 runs to 17 residues. The CDR3 region has the DNA TGTGCCAGCAGCCCCTCACAGGGTTTAGTGGCCACCGGGGAGCTGTTTTTT. This codes for CASSPSQGLVATGELFF.

This clone appeared once. The junction shows a germline mismatch at one end, possibly a read error. The V and J genes are TRBV7-2 and TRBJ2-1; D is ambiguous. CDR1 and CDR2 (germline): SGHTA, FQGNSA. There are 11 residues in the CDR3. CDR3: CASSSYTEQFF. In nucleotides, the CDR3 is TGTGCCAGCAGCTCCTACACTGAGCAGTTCTTC.

The chain is built from TRBV4-3 and TRBJ1-1; weak D call: TRBD1 (5 bases). Germline CDR1 is LGHNA and CDR2 is YSLEER. The CDR3 spans 18 residues. V lost 0 bases and J lost 2, with 19 bases in between. The CDR3 nucleotides are TGCGCCAGCAGCCAAGACCCGGGACGGGTCTTTGGTAACACTGAAGCTTTCTTT. The encoded protein is CASSQDPGRVFGNTEAFF.

Only a few counts were recorded for this clone. The chain uses TRBV5-1 and TRBJ1-5; TRBD1 matches 7 bases. The CDR3 runs to 14 residues. CDR1 and CDR2 (germline): SGHRS, YFSETQ. V shed 4 bases and J 3 bases; nucleotides not matched to a gene: 4. In DNA form, the CDR3 reads TGCGCCAGCAGCACCGGACAGGCCAATCAGCCCCAGCATTTT. This encodes CASSTGQANQPQHF.

In its sample, this clone was seen a few times. The chain uses TRBV5-4 and TRBJ1-1; no reliable D call. This CDR3 spans 14 amino acids. Trimming stripped 1 base from V and 1 base from J, with 8 bases between. From germline, CDR1 is SGHNT and CDR2 YYREEE (reference sequence). The chain's CDR3 is CASSLYSANTEAFF. CDR3 nucleotides: TGTGCCAGCAGCTTGTACAGTGCGAACACTGAAGCTTTCTTT.

J is TRBJ2-7 and V is TRBV20-1; D is undetermined. Germline CDR1 DFQATT, CDR2 SNEGSKA (reference sequence). The length of the CDR3 is 11 residues. The CDR3 spells CSARDVDILRV. Here the CDR3 DNA reads TGCAGTGCTAGAGATGTTGACATTCTAAGGGTC.

This chain joins TRBV5-8 and TRBJ2-5, with D possibly called TRBD1 or TRBD2 (5 bases each). The germline gives CDR1 SGHTS, CDR2 YDEGEE. CDR3 size: 14 residues. The V end was cut by 3 bases, the J end by 3 bases, with 12 bases between. CDR3 bases: TGTGCCAGCAGCTCGGGGACGGAGGAAGAGACCCAGTACTTC. Amino acid sequence: CASSSGTEEETQYF.

This clone is termed medium-sized. The chain couples TRBV19 to TRBJ1-1; weak D call: TRBD1 (5 bases). The CDR3 consists of 15 residues. From germline, CDR1 is LNHDA and CDR2 SQIVND (reference sequence). The V end lost 5 bases, the J end lost 1 base, and 14 bases lay between the germline ends. The CDR3 region is CASSSGVFSNTEAFF. DNA for the CDR3: TGTGCCAGTAGTTCGGGGGTCTTTTCGAACACTGAAGCTTTCTTT.

The chain employs TRBV6-1 and TRBJ1-2, with a possible D match to TRBD1 (5 bases). The V gene's germline CDR1 is MNHNS and CDR2 SASEGT. The CDR3 loop spans 14 amino acids. Trimming took off 0 bases at V and 3 bases at J, with 8 bases between the two ends. The CDR3 spells CASSEAQGDYGYTF. The CDR3 DNA reads TGTGCCAGCAGTGAAGCGCAAGGGGACTATGGCTACACCTTC.

The chain links TRBV19 to TRBJ2-7; TRBD2 matches 10 bases. V shed 5 bases, J shed 2 bases, and the junction held 6 bases outside the gene matches. Per the germline V gene, CDR1 is LNHDA and CDR2 is SQIVND (reference sequence). The CDR3 runs to 15 residues. The CDR3 coding sequence is TGTGCCAGTAGTCCCGGGACTAGCGTTACCTACGAGCAGTACTTC. Encoded protein: CASSPGTSVTYEQYF.

The chain combines TRBV7-3 with TRBJ2-7, with a tentative D call TRBD2 (6 bases). Per germline, CDR1 SGHTA and CDR2 FQGTGA. This CDR3 is 17 amino acids long. Deletions cut 2 bases from V and 2 bases from J, with 19 bases between. The CDR3 region is CASSLLAMAEGTYEQYF. The CDR3 nucleotides are TGTGCCAGCAGCTTACTGGCGATGGCGGAGGGTACCTACGAGCAGTACTTC.

The chain couples TRBV10-3 to TRBJ2-1; 7 bases align to TRBD2. The V gene end was trimmed by 6 bases and the J gene end by 9 bases; junction bases not matched to a gene: 8. This CDR3 comprises 13 residues. Looked up from germline, CDR1 is ENHRY and CDR2 is SYGVKD. CDR3 loop: CAISLETSSEQFF. The CDR3 DNA sequence: TGTGCCATCAGCCTGGAGACTAGCAGTGAGCAGTTCTTC.

The rearrangement links TRBV7-2 to TRBJ1-5; D gene ambiguous. Trimming stripped 4 bases from V and 0 bases from J, with 10 bases between. The CDR3 extends over 15 amino acids. The germline gives CDR1 SGHTA, CDR2 FQGNSA. CDR3 DNA sequence: TGTGCCAGCAGCTGGAGGGCAGATAGCAATCAGCCCCAGCATTTT. Translating gives CASSWRADSNQPQHF.

The V gene is TRBV9, the J gene TRBJ2-3; perhaps TRBD1 as D (5 bases). Germline CDR1 is SGDLS and CDR2 is YYNGEE. The CDR3 spans 14 residues. The V and J ends lost 6 bases and 3 bases respectively, with 14 bases between them. The CDR3 nucleotides are TGTGCCAGCAACCGGGCAAGGGGTACAGATACGCAGTATTTT. Translating gives CASNRARGTDTQYF.

The CDR3 bases are TGTGCCAGCAAGGGACAGACCTACGAGCAGTACTTC. Its translation is CASKGQTYEQYF. This chain uses TRBV2 with TRBJ2-7; 7 bases agree with TRBD1. Germline CDR1 is SNHLY and CDR2 is FYNNEI. This CDR3 contains 12 residues. Trimming cost V 7 bases and J 2 bases; bases outside gene matches: 2.

J is TRBJ1-2 and V is TRBV5-1; D not certain. The V gene lost 4 bases and the J gene lost 3 bases, with 10 bases spanning the gap. This CDR3 region has 13 residues. Germline CDR1 and CDR2: SGHRS and YFSETQ. CDR3 amino acids: CASSPTGDYGYTF. CDR3 in DNA: TGCGCCAGCAGCCCGACGGGAGACTATGGCTACACCTTC.

The rearrangement uses TRBV7-9 and TRBJ1-5, with D uncertain. The CDR3 consists of 12 residues. Germline assignment: CDR1 SEHNR and CDR2 FQNEAQ (reference sequence). With 1 base removed from V and 4 bases from J, the gap between germline ends came to 2 bases. The CDR3 is CASSLENQPQHF. The DNA of the CDR3 is TGTGCCAGCAGCTTAGAAAATCAGCCCCAGCATTTT.

In the case of this clone: Other DNA sequences of this sample code for an identical CDR3. This chain connects TRBV6-5 to TRBJ1-4; TRBD1 aligns across 7 bases. The V gene end was trimmed by 6 bases and the J gene end by 8 bases; junction bases not matched to a gene: 3. This CDR3 has 12 amino acids. Germline assignment: CDR1 MNHEY and CDR2 SVGAGI. The CDR3 nucleotides read TGTGCCAGCAGGTCAGGGGGGGAAAAACTGTTTTTT. It codes for CASRSGGEKLFF.

The genes are TRBV18 and TRBJ1-3, with D unclear. Trimming left V 3 bases short and J 2 bases short, with 11 bases between. There are 15 residues in the CDR3. Looked up from germline, CDR1 is KGHSH and CDR2 is LQKENI. As DNA, the CDR3 is TGTGCCAGCTCACCTATCCGGGTGGCTGGAAACACCATATATTTT. Amino acids: CASSPIRVAGNTIYF.

This clone was observed once. The chain has TRBV7-2 and TRBJ2-4; D not resolved. This CDR3 comprises 14 residues. CDR1 and CDR2 from the germline V gene are SGHTA and FQGNSA. Trimming cost V 1 base and J 0 bases, with 4 bases left between them. The CDR3 DNA reads as TGTGCCAGCAGCTTAGGCTTAGCCAAAAACATTCAGTACTTC. Translating it yields CASSLGLAKNIQYF.

CDR3 nucleotides: TGTGCCAGTAGTATTACCAGGGGGCAGGGTGGCTACACCTTC. Protein: CASSITRGQGGYTF. This chain links TRBV19 with TRBJ1-2; 8 bases match TRBD1. Per germline, CDR1 LNHDA and CDR2 SQIVND (reference sequence). V shed 3 bases, J shed 7 bases, and the junction held 7 bases outside the gene matches. This CDR3 is 14 amino acids long.

This clone was detected only a few times. This sequence joins TRBV6-4 and TRBJ2-7; maybe TRBD1 (6 bases). Germline V gene sequence: CDR1 MRHNA, CDR2 SNTAGT. Between the trimmed V and J ends, which lost 0 bases and 5 bases, there was a span of 14 bases. This CDR3 spans 15 amino acids. The CDR3 DNA sequence: TGTGCCAGCAGTGACTCGGTCAGGGGAAGCCACGAGCAGTACTTC. As protein: CASSDSVRGSHEQYF.

The sample holds one count of this clone. The rearrangement joins TRBV6-4 to TRBJ2-3; perhaps TRBD1 as D (7 bases). CDR1 is MRHNA, CDR2 SNTAGT, per germline. V gave up 5 bases and J gave up 0 bases, with 12 bases separating them. The CDR3 loop spans 15 amino acids. CDR3 in DNA: TGTGCCAGCAGTAAACAGGGGACTAGCACAGATACGCAGTATTTT. Protein product: CASSKQGTSTDTQYF.

The rearrangement uses TRBV5-6 and TRBJ2-7; 7 bases map to TRBD1. Germline loops: CDR1 SGHDT, CDR2 YYEEEE. The CDR3 is 14 residues long. V was pared by 2 bases and J by 5 bases, with 7 bases of the junction left unmatched. CDR3 bases: TGTGCCAGCAGCTTCACAGGGGTGAGCGACGAGCAGTACTTC. This sequence encodes CASSFTGVSDEQYF.